A single sample gave rise to the 2 T cell receptor beta chains below, sequenced in a study of T-cell reconstitution after alpha-beta-depleted transplantation in children. The TCRbeta library was prepared with unique molecular identifiers. TCRdb re-derived calls from the PCR reads in MiXCR, one entry per CDR3 protein. The sample comprises hundreds of thousands of distinct CDR3 sequences, 16% of which are singletons, and approximately 1% rests with the top ten. The sequenced sample was PBMCs from the stem cell graft donor, obtained from the stem cell graft. The source is a human donor who donated a stem cell graft to a child with acute myeloid leukemia.

This rearrangement joins TRBV29-1 to TRBJ2-1; no definite D call. This CDR3 region has 11 residues. Germline V gene data show CDR1 as SQVTM and CDR2 as ANQGSEA. Trimming pared 7 bases from V and 5 bases from J, leaving 9 bases between. This CDR3 is CSGNSDNEQFF. CDR3 bases: TGCAGCGGCAACAGCGACAATGAGCAGTTCTTC.

The gene calls are TRBV21-1 and TRBJ1-6; no DNA check was done on the table's D call, TRBD1. TRBV21-1 is classified as a pseudogene. This CDR3 has 15 residues. The CDR3 loop is CAERGGDGEDSPLHF. CDR3 sequence (DNA): TGTGCCGAGCGAGGGGGTGACGGGGAAGACTCACCCCTCCACTTT.